This TCR beta chain was obtained from a study of CD8 T cells in Susac syndrome (dated by TCRdb to between 2018 and 2021). Concerning the study at large: Whether CD8+ T cell activation and differentiation in Susac syndrome was antigen driven was tested using repertoire sequencing. What the research found in general, with its limitations: The TCR sequencing and HLA analysis was acknowledged to have included a relatively small number of individuals.

Including the terminal cysteine and valine, the CDR3 comprises 13 residues. The sequence is cut down to CDR3 DNA, 39 bases in frame from base 1. The germline V gene specifies SGHDN as CDR1 and FVKESK as CDR2. V is reduced by 5 bases and J by 2 bases, leaving a spacing of 10 bases between them. Only a few counts were recorded for this clonotype. Its antigen is still unknown. No qualities accompany the bases; no much larger clone lies one base away. Peripheral blood CD8+ and CD4+ T cells from healthy donors, Susac syndrome patients and multiple sclerosis patients were profiled using high-throughput TCR beta sequencing. The healthy donors served as controls matched for age and sex. CD8+ TEMRA cells were enriched by FACS, while bulk CD8+ and CD4+ T cells were purified by magnetic negative isolation. Blood was drawn into EDTA tubes, processed within 24 hours, and PBMCs were isolated by density gradient centrifugation. PBMCs intended for TCR sequencing were cryopreserved in liquid nitrogen and were subsequently thawed in a 37 degrees C water bath. Purity of sorted or isolated CD4+, CD8+ and CD8+ TEMRA cells was at least 90%.

RNA was extracted using the RNeasy kit, and roughly 0.45 to 1 microgram was reverse transcribed with random hexamers. The immunoSEQ multiplex PCR assay, which covers 54 Vbeta and 13 Jbeta segments, was used to amplify TCR beta CDR3 regions. PCR amplification bias was corrected using a synthetic template baseline for primer optimization and computational correction. In the original analysis: Only productive sequences were kept, with reads annotated to V, D and J genes according to IMGT and analyzed in immunoSEQ Analyzer. Clonality was calculated as one minus the Shannon entropy normalized by log2 of the number of productive unique sequences. Public and private clones were assessed among the 100 most prevalent clones of each patient and control. Susac-specific clones were defined as absent from healthy and MS cohorts, about 1,000 published viral clones and other ImmuneACCESS disease sequences. The public reads were run again by TCRdb, first through fastp at Q25 and then through MiXCR, and only productive beta chains were kept. Every CDR3 protein is listed once, alongside the most common genes and DNA of its rows. The V and J calls come from TCRdb's annotation, not from the publication. The sample table contains 150,000 to 200,000 distinct CDR3 sequences; only one count was recorded for 80% to 95% of them. Jointly, the top ten make up 0.1% to 0.12% of the sample.

Here the chain combines TRBV14 and TRBJ2-7; TRBD1 is a weak D gene call, 5 bases matching. Specimen: CD4+ T cells from PBMCs. The sequence was collected from a human donor in good health. The DNA sequence follows: TGTGCCAGCAGCAGGGGAACCCCCTACGAGCAGTACGTC. Its protein reads: CASSRGTPYEQYV.